The 27 T cell receptor beta chains reported below all come from one sample, sequenced in a study of early T cells in non-severe SARS-CoV-2 infection. One entry per CDR3 protein, called by TCRdb with MiXCR from the 5' RACE reads. The table includes about 84,000 distinct CDR3 sequences, about 12% detected once. The sequencing input was whole blood. Receptors originate from an adult who was a healthcare worker with PCR-confirmed SARS-CoV-2 infection or an uninfected control (not recorded which).

At least ten counts were recorded for this clonotype. The rearrangement joins TRBV6-1 to TRBJ1-1, with 7 bases matching TRBD1. Trimming took 6 bases from V and 4 from J; bases not matched to a gene: 11. This CDR3 region has 15 residues. Germline V gene data show CDR1 as MNHNS and CDR2 as SASEGT. The CDR3 region has the DNA TGTGCCAGCAGCCCCGAAAGCCAGGGGGGCACTGAAGCTTTCTTT. This codes for CASSPESQGGTEAFF.

This clonotype was observed at least ten times. The chain links TRBV20-1 to TRBJ1-2, with no clear D. Germline lookup yields CDR1 DFQATT and CDR2 SNEGSKA (reference sequence). The ends were cut back, 3 bases at V and 3 bases at J, with 11 bases in the middle. The CDR3 runs to 13 residues. The CDR3 DNA sequence: TGCAGTGCTAGCCCCCTTGGGGACTATGGCTACACCTTC. Translating gives CSASPLGDYGYTF.

This clonotype turned up a few times. The rearrangement joins TRBV10-1 to TRBJ1-1, with D possibly being TRBD1 (6 bases). V was trimmed by 2 bases and J by 0 bases, leaving 16 bases between them. The germline V gene encodes CDR1 WNHNN and CDR2 SYGVQD (reference sequence). The CDR3 extends over 17 amino acids. DNA of the CDR3: TGCGCCAGCAGTGAGGAGCCGACAGGCCTGATGAACACTGAAGCTTTCTTT. Translating gives CASSEEPTGLMNTEAFF.

This clonotype was counted many times. CDR3 amino acids: CASSLGRRGYEQYF. The CDR3 coding sequence is TGTGCCAGCAGCTTAGGGCGGAGGGGCTACGAGCAGTACTTC. The V gene is TRBV11-3, the J gene TRBJ2-7, with a weak D call TRBD2 (6 bases). This CDR3 has 14 amino acids. Trimming left V 1 base short and J 3 bases short, with 10 bases between. The germline V gene has CDR1 SGHNT and CDR2 YENEEA.

The chain combines TRBV7-9 with TRBJ2-3, with unresolved D. The CDR3 has 13 residues. The V end was cut by 5 bases, the J end by 5 bases, with 11 bases between. The germline V gene encodes CDR1 SEHNR and CDR2 FQNEAQ (reference sequence). Here the CDR3 reads CASSRTHGDTQYF. The CDR3 DNA reads as TGTGCCAGCAGCCGGACGCATGGAGATACGCAGTATTTT.

This clonotype turned up a few times. The chain employs TRBV12-5 and TRBJ2-7, with TRBD1 matching over 7 bases. Per the germline V gene, CDR1 is LGHNT and CDR2 is FRNRAP. The CDR3 contains 16 residues. After removal of 3 bases from V and 4 bases from J, the junction contained 12 bases not matched to a gene. The CDR3 region is CASGFPRQGLGYEQYF. CDR3 nucleotide sequence: TGTGCTAGTGGTTTCCCTAGACAGGGCCTGGGTTACGAGCAGTACTTC.

This clonotype appeared many times. The chain links TRBV6-2 or TRBV6-3 to TRBJ2-1, with D possibly TRBD2 on 6 matching bases. V lost 6 bases to trimming and J lost 5 bases, with 11 bases between them. CDR3 length equals 13 residues. Germline CDR1 reads MNHEY; CDR2 reads SVGEGT. The CDR3, as DNA: TGTGCCAGCAGCCGGGACTCGGACAATGAGCAGTTCTTC. This translates into CASSRDSDNEQFF.

This clonotype was detected once. At one of its ends the junction is not consistent with the germline gene, which may arise from a read error. V gene TRBV5-1 combines with J gene TRBJ1-1, with D maybe TRBD1 (6 bases). CDR3 length: 14 amino acids. Germline lookup yields CDR1 SGHRS and CDR2 YFSETQ. This chain's CDR3 is CAGSLGWGRTEAFF. CDR3 bases: TGCGCCGGCAGCTTGGGATGGGGGCGGACTGAAGCTTTCTTT.

The table lists this clonotype with many counts. The rearrangement uses TRBV9 and TRBJ1-2, with no clear D. The CDR3 consists of 13 residues. Germline V gene lookup returns CDR1 SGDLS and CDR2 YYNGEE. V dropped 7 bases and J dropped 2 bases, with 12 bases sitting between them. This CDR3 is CASRGSGNYGYTF. The CDR3 DNA sequence: TGTGCCAGCCGAGGATCGGGCAACTATGGCTACACCTTC.

The V call is TRBV6-5, the J call TRBJ2-7; D remains ambiguous. The CDR3 totals 12 residues. Germline V gene lookup returns CDR1 MNHEY and CDR2 SVGAGI. Between the trimmed V and J ends, which lost 8 bases and 4 bases, there was a span of 12 bases. The CDR3 coding sequence is TGTGCCAGCGCCAGATCCTCTTACGAGCAGTACTTC. Amino acids: CASARSSYEQYF.

This clonotype came up once. This chain links TRBV9 with TRBJ2-1, with D tentatively TRBD2 (6 bases). CDR1 SGDLS and CDR2 YYNGEE come from the germline V gene. V was cut by 0 bases and J by 3 bases, with 10 bases left in between. The CDR3 loop spans 15 amino acids. This chain's CDR3 is CASSVVGGSYNEQFF. In DNA, the CDR3 is TGTGCCAGCAGCGTAGTGGGGGGAAGCTACAATGAGCAGTTCTTC.

The chain couples TRBV7-2 to TRBJ1-5; D is unresolved. V was trimmed by 5 bases and J by 4 bases, leaving 12 bases between them. In germline, CDR1 is SGHTA, CDR2 FQGNSA. The CDR3 has 14 amino acids. The CDR3, as DNA: TGTGCCAGCAGCCGAGGACTGCCTAATCAGCCCCAGCATTTT. Amino acids: CASSRGLPNQPQHF.

The sample holds a few counts of this clonotype. The V gene is TRBV6-1, the J gene TRBJ1-2; tentatively, D is TRBD1 (6 bases). CDR3 length equals 13 residues. The V gene lost 6 bases and the J gene lost 2 bases, with 10 bases spanning the gap. Germline CDR1 is MNHNS and CDR2 is SASEGT. CDR3 coding DNA: TGTGCCAGCAGGGCAACAGGGAACTATGGCTACACCTTC. Translating gives CASRATGNYGYTF.

This clonotype was found a few times. The chain recombines TRBV28 with TRBJ1-4, with D perhaps matching TRBD1 (6 bases). The CDR3 length is 15 residues. Germline V gives CDR1 MDHEN, CDR2 SYDVKM. Between the trimmed V and J ends, which lost 6 bases and 8 bases, there was a span of 19 bases. The chain's CDR3 is CASSSPQGGEEKLFF. Written as DNA, the CDR3 is TGTGCCAGCAGCTCGCCACAGGGCGGAGAGGAAAAACTGTTTTTT.

The genes are TRBV6-6 and TRBJ2-1, with TRBD2 matching over 9 bases. Germline V gene sequence: CDR1 MNHNY, CDR2 SVGAGI (reference sequence). V shed 0 bases and J 3 bases; nucleotides not matched to a gene: 9. The CDR3 runs 18 residues. The CDR3 DNA reads TGTGCCAGCAGTTACTCGCACCCTACTAGCGGGCTCTACAATGAGCAGTTCTTC. Its protein is CASSYSHPTSGLYNEQFF.

In regard to this clonotype: A read error is possible here, since a much larger clone lies one base away. The V and J genes are TRBV6-1 and TRBJ1-1; D is undetermined. Germline CDR1 MNHNS, CDR2 SASEGT. The CDR3 totals 13 residues. As DNA, the CDR3 is TGTGCCAGCCTTGGGGAGTTGAACACTGAAGCTTTATTT. Amino acid sequence: CASLGELNTEALF.

This sequence joins TRBV3-1 and TRBJ1-5, with TRBD1 matching 8 bases. This CDR3 region has 15 residues. Germline CDR1 and CDR2: LGHDT and YNNKEL (reference sequence). V shed 2 bases, J shed 6 bases, and the junction held 6 bases outside the gene matches. Written as DNA, the CDR3 is TGTGCCAGCAGCCAACAGGGGGCCGGGAGTCAGCCCCAGCATTTT. Protein: CASSQQGAGSQPQHF.

The J gene is TRBJ1-1, the V gene TRBV7-9, with TRBD1 as a possible D gene (5 bases). The V end lost 7 bases, the J end lost 8 bases, and 23 bases lay between the germline ends. The CDR3 is 15 residues long. Germline V gene data show CDR1 as SEHNR and CDR2 as FQNEAQ (reference sequence). CDR3 sequence reads: CASTEGARGAREAFF. CDR3 coding DNA: TGTGCCAGCACCGAGGGCGCAAGGGGTGCTAGGGAAGCTTTCTTT.

This clonotype occurred many times. At one boundary the junction diverges from the germline segment, which might be a read error. This chain uses TRBV7-7 with TRBJ2-7; a weak D match, TRBD1 (6 bases). This CDR3 has 15 residues. CDR1 SSHAT and CDR2 FNYEAQ come from the germline V gene (reference sequence). CDR3 region: CASSSSRDISYEQYF. Here the CDR3 DNA reads TGTGCTAGCAGCTCGAGCCGGGACATCTCCTACGAGCAGTACTTC.

This clonotype was observed a handful of times. The V gene is TRBV6-6, the J gene TRBJ1-6, with D perhaps TRBD1 (5 bases). V lost 5 bases and J lost 7, with 15 bases in between. Germline V CDR1 and CDR2: MNHNY, SVGAGI (reference sequence). This CDR3 has 15 amino acids. CDR3 sequence reads: CASSTSGGDNSPLHF. CDR3 DNA sequence: TGTGCCAGCAGTACGTCCGGGGGGGACAATTCACCCCTCCACTTT.

This clonotype came up a few times. This chain links TRBV7-3 with TRBJ2-1; D not certain. The V and J ends lost 5 bases and 12 bases respectively, with 14 bases between them. In germline, CDR1 is SGHTA, CDR2 FQGTGA. The CDR3 extends over 12 amino acids. CDR3 sequence: CASSLYYLGQFF. The CDR3 region has the DNA TGTGCCAGCAGCCTCTACTACCTTGGGCAGTTCTTC.

This clonotype was seen a handful of times. The rearrangement uses TRBV29-1 and TRBJ2-1; TRBD2 agrees at 14 bases. The CDR3 totals 17 residues. The junction had 11 bases not matched to a gene; V was cut back by 6 bases and J by 4 bases. Germline V gives CDR1 SQVTM, CDR2 ANQGSEA. As DNA, the CDR3 is TGCAGCGTCAAAAAGATGACTAGCGGGGGGGCGTACAATGAGCAGTTCTTC. This codes for CSVKKMTSGGAYNEQFF.

The chain has TRBV29-1 and TRBJ2-1; 9 bases fit TRBD2. The CDR3 has 13 residues. The germline gives CDR1 SQVTM, CDR2 ANQGSEA. With 3 bases clipped from V and 5 bases from J, the junction kept 2 bases outside the gene matches. The CDR3 spells CSVEASGDNEQFF. As DNA, the CDR3 is TGCAGCGTTGAGGCTAGCGGGGACAATGAGCAGTTCTTC.

The rearrangement links TRBV7-6 to TRBJ2-3, with unresolved D. Germline assignment: CDR1 SGHVS and CDR2 FNYEAQ. The CDR3 is made up of 14 amino acids. V was clipped by 5 bases and J by 0 bases, with 9 bases between them. This CDR3 is CASSTGSSTDTQYF. In DNA form, the CDR3 reads TGTGCCAGCAGCACCGGCTCAAGCACAGATACGCAGTATTTT.

This clonotype was seen just once. The V call is TRBV3-2, the J call TRBJ1-1; the D segment call TRBD1 is taken from the table without a DNA check. TRBV3-2 is a known pseudogene. The CDR3 has 16 amino acids. The CDR3 nucleotides are TGTGCCAGCAGCCCGAAGAGGAGGGGGCAAGTGGCTGAAGCTTTCTTT. Translating gives CASSPKRRGQVAEAFF.

This clonotype was seen at least ten times. J is TRBJ2-1 and V is TRBV7-6; D uncertain. The V end lost 3 bases, the J end lost 7 bases, and 13 bases lay between the germline ends. CDR3 length: 14 residues. Germline assignment: CDR1 SGHVS and CDR2 FNYEAQ. This chain's CDR3 is CASSFLASPNEQFF. The CDR3 DNA reads TGTGCCAGCAGCTTCCTTGCCAGTCCAAATGAGCAGTTCTTC.

This clonotype was recorded a few times. V and J are TRBV5-1 and TRBJ2-1, with TRBD1 matching over 7 bases. CDR3 length equals 14 residues. The trim removed 6 bases at V and 6 bases at J, leaving 9 bases unmatched. Germline V CDR1 and CDR2: SGHRS, YFSETQ. The CDR3: CASTRDRRTNEQFF. The CDR3, as DNA: TGCGCCAGCACCCGGGACAGAAGGACCAATGAGCAGTTCTTC.